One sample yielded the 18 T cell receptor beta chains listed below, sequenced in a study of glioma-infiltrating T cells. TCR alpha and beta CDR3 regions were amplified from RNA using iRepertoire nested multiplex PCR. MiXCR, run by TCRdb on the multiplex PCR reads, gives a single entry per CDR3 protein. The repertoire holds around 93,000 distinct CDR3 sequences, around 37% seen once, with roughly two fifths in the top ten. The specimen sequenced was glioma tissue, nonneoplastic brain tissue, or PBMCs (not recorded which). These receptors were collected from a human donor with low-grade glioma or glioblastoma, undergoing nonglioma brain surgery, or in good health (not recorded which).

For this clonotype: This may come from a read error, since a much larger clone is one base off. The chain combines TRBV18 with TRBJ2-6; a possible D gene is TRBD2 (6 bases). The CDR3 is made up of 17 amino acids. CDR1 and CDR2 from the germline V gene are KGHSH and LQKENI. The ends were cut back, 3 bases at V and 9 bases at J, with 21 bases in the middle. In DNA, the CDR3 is TGTGCCAGCTCACCGACCGATGGAGCGGGTCAGAACAACGTCCTGACTTTC. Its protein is CASSPTDGAGQNNVLTF. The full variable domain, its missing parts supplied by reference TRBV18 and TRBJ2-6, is NAGVMQNPRHLVRRRGQEARLRCSPMKGHSHVYWYRQLPEEGLKFMVYLQKENIIDESGMPKERFSAEFPKEGPSILRIQQVVRGDSAAYFCASSPTDGAGQNNVLTFGAGSRLTVL.

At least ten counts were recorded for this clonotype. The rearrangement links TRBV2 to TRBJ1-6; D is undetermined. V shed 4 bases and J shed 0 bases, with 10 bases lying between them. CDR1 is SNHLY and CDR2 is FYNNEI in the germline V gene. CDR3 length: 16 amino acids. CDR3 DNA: TGTGCCAGCAGTGGCCCCCCGGGCTCCTATAATTCACCCCTCCACTTT. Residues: CASSGPPGSYNSPLHF.

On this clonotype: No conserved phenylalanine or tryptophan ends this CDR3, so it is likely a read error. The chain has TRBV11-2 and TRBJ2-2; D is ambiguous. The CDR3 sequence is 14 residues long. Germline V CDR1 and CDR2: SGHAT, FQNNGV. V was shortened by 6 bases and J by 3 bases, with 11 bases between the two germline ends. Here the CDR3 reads CASRATEYTGELFI. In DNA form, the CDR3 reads TGTGCCAGCAGAGCAACGGAGTACACCGGGGAGCTGTTTATT.

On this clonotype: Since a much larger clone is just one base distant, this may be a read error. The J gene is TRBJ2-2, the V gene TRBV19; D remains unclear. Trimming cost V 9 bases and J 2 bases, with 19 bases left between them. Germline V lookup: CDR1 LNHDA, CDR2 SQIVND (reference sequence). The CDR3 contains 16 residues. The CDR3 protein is CASLKTLQINTGELFF. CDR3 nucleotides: TGTGCCAGCCTAAAGACTCTCCAAATAAACACCGGGGAGCTGTTTTTT. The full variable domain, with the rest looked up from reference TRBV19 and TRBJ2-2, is DGGITQSPKYLFRKEGQNVTLSCEQNLNHDAMYWYRQDPGQGLRLIYYSQIVNDFQKGDIAEGYSVSREKKESFPLTVTSAQKNPTAFYLCASLKTLQINTGELFFGEGSRLTVL.

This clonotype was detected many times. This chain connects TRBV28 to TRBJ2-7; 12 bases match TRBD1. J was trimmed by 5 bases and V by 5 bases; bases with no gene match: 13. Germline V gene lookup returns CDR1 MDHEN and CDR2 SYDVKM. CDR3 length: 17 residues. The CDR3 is CASSLLFPGQGADEQYF. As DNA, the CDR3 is TGTGCCAGCAGTCTCCTATTTCCGGGACAGGGGGCCGACGAGCAGTACTTC.

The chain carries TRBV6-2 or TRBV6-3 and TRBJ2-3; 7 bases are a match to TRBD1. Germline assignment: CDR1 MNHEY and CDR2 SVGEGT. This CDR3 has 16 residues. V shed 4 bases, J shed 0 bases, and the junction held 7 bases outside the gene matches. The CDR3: CASSSGTASSTDTQYF. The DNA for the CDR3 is TGTGCCAGCAGTTCCGGGACAGCTTCTAGCACAGATACGCAGTATTTT.

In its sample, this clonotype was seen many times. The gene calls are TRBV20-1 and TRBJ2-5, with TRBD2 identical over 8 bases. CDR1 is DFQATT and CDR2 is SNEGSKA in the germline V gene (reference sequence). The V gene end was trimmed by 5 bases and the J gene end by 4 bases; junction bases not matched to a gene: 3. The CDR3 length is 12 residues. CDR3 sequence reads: CSAYAGGETQYF. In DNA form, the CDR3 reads TGCAGTGCTTATGCGGGGGGAGAGACCCAGTACTTC.

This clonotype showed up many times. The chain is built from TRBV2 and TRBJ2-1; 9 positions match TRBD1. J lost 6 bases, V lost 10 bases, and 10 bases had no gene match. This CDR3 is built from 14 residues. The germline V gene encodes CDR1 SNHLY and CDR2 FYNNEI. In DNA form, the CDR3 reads TGTGCCACCTCCGGGACAGGGTATTCCAATGAGCAGTTCTTC. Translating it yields CATSGTGYSNEQFF.

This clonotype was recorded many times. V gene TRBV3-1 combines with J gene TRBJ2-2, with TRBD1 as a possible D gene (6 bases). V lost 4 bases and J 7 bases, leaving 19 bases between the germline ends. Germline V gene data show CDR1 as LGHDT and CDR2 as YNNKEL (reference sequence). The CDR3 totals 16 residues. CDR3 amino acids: CASSRINVRGIGELFF. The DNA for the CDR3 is TGTGCCAGCAGCCGTATCAATGTCAGGGGAATCGGGGAGCTGTTTTTT.

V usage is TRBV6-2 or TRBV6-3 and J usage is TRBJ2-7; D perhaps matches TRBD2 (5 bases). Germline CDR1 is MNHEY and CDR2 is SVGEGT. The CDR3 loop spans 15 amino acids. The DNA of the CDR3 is TGTGACGCAAACGGGGTCCGCACAGTCTCCTACGAGCAGTACTTC. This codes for CDANGVRTVSYEQYF.

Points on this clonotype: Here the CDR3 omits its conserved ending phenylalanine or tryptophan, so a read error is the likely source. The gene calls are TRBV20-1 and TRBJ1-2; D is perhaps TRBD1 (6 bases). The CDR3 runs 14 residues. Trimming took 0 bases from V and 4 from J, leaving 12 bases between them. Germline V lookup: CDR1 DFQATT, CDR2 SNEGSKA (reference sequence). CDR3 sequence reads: CSARDSGHPYGYTS. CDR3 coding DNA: TGCAGTGCTAGAGATTCGGGACACCCCTATGGCTACACCTCC.

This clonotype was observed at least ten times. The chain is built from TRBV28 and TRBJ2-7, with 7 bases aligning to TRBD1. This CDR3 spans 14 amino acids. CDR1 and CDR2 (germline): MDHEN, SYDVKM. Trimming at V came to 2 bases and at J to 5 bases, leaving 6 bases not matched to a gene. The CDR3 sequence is CASSLPGQADEQYF. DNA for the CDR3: TGTGCCAGCAGTTTACCTGGACAGGCCGACGAGCAGTACTTC.

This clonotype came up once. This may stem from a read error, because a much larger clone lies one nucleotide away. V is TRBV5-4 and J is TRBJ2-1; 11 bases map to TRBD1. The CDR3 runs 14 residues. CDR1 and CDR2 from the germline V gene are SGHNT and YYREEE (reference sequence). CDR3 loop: CAGSADRGHNEQFF. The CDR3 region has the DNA TGTGCCGGCAGCGCGGACAGGGGGCACAATGAGCAGTTCTTC.

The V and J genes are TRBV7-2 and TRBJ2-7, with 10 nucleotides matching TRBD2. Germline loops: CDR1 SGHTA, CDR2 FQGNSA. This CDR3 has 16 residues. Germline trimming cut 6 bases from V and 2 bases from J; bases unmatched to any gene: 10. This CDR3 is CASRSKRAGGTYEQYF. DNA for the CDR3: TGTGCCAGCAGATCCAAAAGAGCGGGAGGGACCTACGAGCAGTACTTC.

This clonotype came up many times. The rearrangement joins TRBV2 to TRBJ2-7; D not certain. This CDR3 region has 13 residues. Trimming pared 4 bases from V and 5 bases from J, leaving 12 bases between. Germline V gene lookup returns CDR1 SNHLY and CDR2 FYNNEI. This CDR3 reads CASSVLRRDEQYF. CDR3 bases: TGTGCCAGCAGTGTCTTGCGTAGGGACGAGCAGTACTTC.

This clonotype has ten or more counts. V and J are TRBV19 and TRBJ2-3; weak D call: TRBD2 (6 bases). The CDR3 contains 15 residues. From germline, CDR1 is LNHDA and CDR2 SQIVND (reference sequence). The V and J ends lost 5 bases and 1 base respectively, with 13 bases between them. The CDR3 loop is CASSRAGRGTDTQYF. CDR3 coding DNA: TGTGCCAGTAGTCGGGCGGGAAGGGGCACAGATACGCAGTATTTT. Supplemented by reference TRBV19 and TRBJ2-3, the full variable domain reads DGGITQSPKYLFRKEGQNVTLSCEQNLNHDAMYWYRQDPGQGLRLIYYSQIVNDFQKGDIAEGYSVSREKKESFPLTVTSAQKNPTAFYLCASSRAGRGTDTQYFGPGTRLTVL.

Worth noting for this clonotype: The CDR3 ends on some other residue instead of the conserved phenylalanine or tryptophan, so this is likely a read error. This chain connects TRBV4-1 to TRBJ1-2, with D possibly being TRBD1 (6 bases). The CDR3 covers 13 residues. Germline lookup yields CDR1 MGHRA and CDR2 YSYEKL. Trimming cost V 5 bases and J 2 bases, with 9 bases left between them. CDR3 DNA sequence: TGCGCCAGCAGCTTAGGGGGGAACTATGGCTACACCTCC. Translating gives CASSLGGNYGYTS.

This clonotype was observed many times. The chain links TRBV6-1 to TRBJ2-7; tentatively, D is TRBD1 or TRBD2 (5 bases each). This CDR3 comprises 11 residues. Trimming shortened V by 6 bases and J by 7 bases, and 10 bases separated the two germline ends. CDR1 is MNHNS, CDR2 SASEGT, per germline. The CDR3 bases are TGTGCCAGCAGGTGGGACCGTGAGCAGTACTTC. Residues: CASRWDREQYF.